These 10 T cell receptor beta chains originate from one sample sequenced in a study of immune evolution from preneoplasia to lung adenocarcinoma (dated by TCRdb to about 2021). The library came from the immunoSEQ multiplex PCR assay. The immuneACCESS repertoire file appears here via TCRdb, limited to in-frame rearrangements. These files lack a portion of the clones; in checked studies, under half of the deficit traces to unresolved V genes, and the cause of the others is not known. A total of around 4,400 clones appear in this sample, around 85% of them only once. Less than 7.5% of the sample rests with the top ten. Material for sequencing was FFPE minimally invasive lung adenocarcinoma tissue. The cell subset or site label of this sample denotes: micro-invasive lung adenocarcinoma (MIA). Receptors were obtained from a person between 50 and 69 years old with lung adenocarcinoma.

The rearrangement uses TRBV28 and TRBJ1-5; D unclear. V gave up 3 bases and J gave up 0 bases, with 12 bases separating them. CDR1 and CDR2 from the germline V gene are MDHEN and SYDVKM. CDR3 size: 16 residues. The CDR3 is CASSLEHWYSNQPQHF. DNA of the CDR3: TGTGCCAGCAGTTTGGAACATTGGTATAGCAATCAGCCCCAGCATTTT.

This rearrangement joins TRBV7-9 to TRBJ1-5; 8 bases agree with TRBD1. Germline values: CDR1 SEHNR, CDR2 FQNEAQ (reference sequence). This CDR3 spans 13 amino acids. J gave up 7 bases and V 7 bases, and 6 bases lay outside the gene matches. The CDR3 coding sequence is TGTGCCAGCAACGGACAGGGCGGACAGCCCCAGCATTTT. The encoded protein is CASNGQGGQPQHF.

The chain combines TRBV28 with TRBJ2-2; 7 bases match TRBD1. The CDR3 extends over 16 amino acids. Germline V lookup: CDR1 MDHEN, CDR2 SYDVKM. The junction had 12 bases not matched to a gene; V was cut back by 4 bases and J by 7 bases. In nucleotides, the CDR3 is TGTGCCAGCAGTTCCCCCCGGGACAGTGAAGGCGGGGAGCTGTTTTTT. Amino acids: CASSSPRDSEGGELFF.

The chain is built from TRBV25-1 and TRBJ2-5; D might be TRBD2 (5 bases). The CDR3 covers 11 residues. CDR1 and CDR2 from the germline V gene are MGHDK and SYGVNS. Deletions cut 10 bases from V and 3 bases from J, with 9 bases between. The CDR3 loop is CATWGEETQYF. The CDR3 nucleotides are TGTGCCACCTGGGGAGAAGAGACCCAGTACTTC.

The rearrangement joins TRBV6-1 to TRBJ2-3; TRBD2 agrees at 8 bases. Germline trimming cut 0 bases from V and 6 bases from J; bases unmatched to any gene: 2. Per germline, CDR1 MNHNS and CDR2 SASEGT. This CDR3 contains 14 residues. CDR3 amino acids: CASSEAAGGDTQYF. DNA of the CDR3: TGTGCCAGCAGTGAAGCGGCGGGGGGTGATACGCAGTATTTT.

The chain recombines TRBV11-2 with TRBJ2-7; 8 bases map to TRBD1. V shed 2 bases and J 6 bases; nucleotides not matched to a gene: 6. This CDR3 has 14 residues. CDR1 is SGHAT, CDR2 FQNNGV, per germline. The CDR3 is CASSLRRGPGEQYF. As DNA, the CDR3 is TGTGCCAGCAGCTTACGCAGGGGGCCTGGCGAGCAGTACTTC.

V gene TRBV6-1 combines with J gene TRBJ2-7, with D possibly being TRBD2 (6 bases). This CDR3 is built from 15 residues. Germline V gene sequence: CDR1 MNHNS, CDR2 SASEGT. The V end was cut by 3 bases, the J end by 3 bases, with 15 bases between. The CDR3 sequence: CASSDLAGSHYEQYF. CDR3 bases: TGTGCCAGCAGTGACTTGGCGGGGTCCCACTACGAGCAGTACTTC.

This chain's CDR3 is CASSDEGRYGETQYF. The CDR3 DNA reads TGTGCCAGCAGCGACGAGGGGCGCTACGGGGAGACCCAGTACTTC. The rearrangement joins TRBV9 to TRBJ2-5; D tentatively fits TRBD1 or TRBD2 (5 bases each). The length of the CDR3 is 15 residues. CDR1 is SGDLS and CDR2 is YYNGEE in the germline V gene. Trimming removed 3 bases at V and 5 bases at J, with 17 bases between.

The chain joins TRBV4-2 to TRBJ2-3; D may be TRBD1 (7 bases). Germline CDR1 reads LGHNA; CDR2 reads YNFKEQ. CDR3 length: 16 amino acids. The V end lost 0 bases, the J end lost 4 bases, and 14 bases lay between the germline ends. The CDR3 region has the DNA TGTGCCAGCAGCCAAGATCTGACTAGGGGGCCAGATACGCAGTATTTT. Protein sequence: CASSQDLTRGPDTQYF.

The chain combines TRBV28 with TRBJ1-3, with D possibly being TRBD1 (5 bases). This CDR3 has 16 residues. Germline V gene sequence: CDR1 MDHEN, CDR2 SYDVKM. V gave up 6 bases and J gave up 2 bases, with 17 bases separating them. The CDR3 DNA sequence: TGTGCCAGCAGCTGGCCTGGGGGGAACGCTGGAAACACCATATATTTT. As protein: CASSWPGGNAGNTIYF.